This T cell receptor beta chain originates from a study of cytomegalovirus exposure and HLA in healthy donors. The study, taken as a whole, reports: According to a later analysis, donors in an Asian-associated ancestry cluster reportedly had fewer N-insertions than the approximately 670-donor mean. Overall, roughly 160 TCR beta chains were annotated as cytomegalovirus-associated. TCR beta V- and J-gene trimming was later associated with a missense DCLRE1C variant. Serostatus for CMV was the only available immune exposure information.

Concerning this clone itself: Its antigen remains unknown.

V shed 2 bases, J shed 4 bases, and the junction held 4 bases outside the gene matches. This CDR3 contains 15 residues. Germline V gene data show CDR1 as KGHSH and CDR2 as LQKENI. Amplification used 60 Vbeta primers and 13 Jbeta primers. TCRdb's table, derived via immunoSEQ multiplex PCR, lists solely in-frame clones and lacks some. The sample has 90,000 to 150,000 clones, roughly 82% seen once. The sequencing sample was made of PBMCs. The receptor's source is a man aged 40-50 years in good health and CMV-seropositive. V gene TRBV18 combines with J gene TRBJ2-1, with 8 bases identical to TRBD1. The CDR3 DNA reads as TGTGCCAGCTCACCAATGGGACAGGCATACAATGAGCAGTTCTTC. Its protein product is CASSPMGQAYNEQFF.